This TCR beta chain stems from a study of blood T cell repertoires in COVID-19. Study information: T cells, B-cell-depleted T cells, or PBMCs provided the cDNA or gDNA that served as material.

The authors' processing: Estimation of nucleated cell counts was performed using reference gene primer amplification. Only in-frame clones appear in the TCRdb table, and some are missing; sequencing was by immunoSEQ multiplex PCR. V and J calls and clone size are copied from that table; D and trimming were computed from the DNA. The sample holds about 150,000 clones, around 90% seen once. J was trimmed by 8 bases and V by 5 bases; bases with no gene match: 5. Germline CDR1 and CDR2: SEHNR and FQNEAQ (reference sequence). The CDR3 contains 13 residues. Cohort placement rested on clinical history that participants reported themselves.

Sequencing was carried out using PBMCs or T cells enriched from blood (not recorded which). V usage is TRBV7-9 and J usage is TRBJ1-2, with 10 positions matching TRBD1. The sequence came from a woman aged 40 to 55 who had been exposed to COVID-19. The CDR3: CASSTGQGIGYTF. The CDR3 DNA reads TGTGCCAGCAGCACGGGACAGGGGATAGGCTACACCTTC.